This TCR beta chain was sequenced in a study of T cell repertoires in cytomegalovirus infection. Study context: Through public TCR beta signatures, both CMV infection and matching HLA type were indicated.

The CDR3 sequence is 13 residues long. CDR1 and CDR2 (germline): MDHEN, SYDVKM. V lost 4 bases to trimming and J lost 4 bases, with 10 bases between them. Study-wide points: HLA-C-restricted CMV-specific TCR beta clonotypes were dominant in the ex vivo response.

Using its own MiXCR run on the reads, TCRdb lists one record per CDR3 protein. The sample includes about 360,000 distinct CDR3 sequences, 15% to 20% of them seen just once. Details on this clonotype: Its antigen is undetermined.

The receptor's source is a human donor in good health (CMV status not recorded). Some clones in this sample may be carry-over from other donors' samples. The sample comprised PBMCs. The chain links TRBV28 to TRBJ2-5; D possibly corresponds to TRBD2 (5 bases). CDR3 in DNA: TGTGCCAGCAGTTCGACTATTCTAGAGACCCAGTACTTC. Protein: CASSSTILETQYF.